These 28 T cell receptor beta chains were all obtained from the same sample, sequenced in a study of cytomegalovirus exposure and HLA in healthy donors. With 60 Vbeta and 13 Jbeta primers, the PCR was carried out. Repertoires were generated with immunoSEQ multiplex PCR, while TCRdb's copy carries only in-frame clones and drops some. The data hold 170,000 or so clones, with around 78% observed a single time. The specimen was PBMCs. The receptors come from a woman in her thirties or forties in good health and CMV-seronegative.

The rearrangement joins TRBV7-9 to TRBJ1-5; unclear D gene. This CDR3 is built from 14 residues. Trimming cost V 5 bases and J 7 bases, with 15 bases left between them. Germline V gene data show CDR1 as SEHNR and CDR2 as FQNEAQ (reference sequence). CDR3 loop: CASSLGLGGQPQHF. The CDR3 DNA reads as TGTGCCAGCAGCCTTGGTTTGGGCGGGCAGCCCCAGCATTTT.

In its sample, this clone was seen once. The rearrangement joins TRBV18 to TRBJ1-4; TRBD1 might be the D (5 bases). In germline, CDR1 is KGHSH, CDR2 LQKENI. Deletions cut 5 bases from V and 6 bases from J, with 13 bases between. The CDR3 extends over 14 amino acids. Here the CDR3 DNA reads TGTGCCAGCTCAGACAGCTTGGTCGATGAAAAACTGTTTTTT. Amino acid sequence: CASSDSLVDEKLFF. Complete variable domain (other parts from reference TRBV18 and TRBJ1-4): NAGVMQNPRHLVRRRGQEARLRCSPMKGHSHVYWYRQLPEEGLKFMVYLQKENIIDESGMPKERFSAEFPKEGPSILRIQQVVRGDSAAYFCASSDSLVDEKLFFGSGTQLSVL.

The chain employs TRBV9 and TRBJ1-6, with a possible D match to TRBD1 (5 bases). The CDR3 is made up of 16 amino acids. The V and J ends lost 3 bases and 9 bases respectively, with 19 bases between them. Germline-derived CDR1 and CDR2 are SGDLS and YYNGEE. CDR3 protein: CASSARSGQEGSPLHF. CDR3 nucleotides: TGTGCCAGCAGCGCGAGGTCGGGGCAGGAGGGTTCACCCCTCCACTTT. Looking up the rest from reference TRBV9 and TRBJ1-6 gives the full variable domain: DSGVTQTPKHLITATGQRVTLRCSPRSGDLSVYWYQQSLDQGLQFLIQYYNGEERAKGNILERFSAQQFPDLHSELNLSSLELGDSALYFCASSARSGQEGSPLHFGNGTRLTVT.

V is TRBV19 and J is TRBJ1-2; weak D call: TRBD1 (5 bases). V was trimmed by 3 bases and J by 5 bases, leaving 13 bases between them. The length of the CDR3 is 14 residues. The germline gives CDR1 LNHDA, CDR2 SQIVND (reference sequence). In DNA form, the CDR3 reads TGTGCCAGTAGTATCCAGGGAAGGGAATATGGCTACACCTTC. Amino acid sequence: CASSIQGREYGYTF.

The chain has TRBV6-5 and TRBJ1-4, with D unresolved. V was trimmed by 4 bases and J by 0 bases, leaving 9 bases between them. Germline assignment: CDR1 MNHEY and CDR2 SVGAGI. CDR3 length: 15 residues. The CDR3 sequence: CASSSQPSTNEKLFF. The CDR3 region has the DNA TGTGCCAGCAGTTCACAGCCTTCAACTAATGAAAAACTGTTTTTT.

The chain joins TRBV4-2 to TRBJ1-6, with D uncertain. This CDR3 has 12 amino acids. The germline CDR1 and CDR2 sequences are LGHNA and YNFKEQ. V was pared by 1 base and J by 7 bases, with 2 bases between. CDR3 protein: CASSQANSPLHF. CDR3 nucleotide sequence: TGTGCCAGCAGCCAAGCAAATTCACCCCTCCACTTT.

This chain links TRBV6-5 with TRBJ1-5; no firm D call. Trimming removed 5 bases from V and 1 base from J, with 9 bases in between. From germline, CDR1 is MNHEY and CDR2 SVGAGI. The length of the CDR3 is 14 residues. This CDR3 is CASSTRASNQPQHF. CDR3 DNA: TGTGCCAGCAGTACGAGGGCAAGCAATCAGCCCCAGCATTTT.

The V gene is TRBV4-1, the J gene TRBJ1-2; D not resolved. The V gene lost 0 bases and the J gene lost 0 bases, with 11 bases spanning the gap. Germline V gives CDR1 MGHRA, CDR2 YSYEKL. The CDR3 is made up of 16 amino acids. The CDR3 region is CASSQDQTAPNYGYTF. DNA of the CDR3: TGCGCCAGCAGCCAAGATCAAACAGCCCCTAACTATGGCTACACCTTC.

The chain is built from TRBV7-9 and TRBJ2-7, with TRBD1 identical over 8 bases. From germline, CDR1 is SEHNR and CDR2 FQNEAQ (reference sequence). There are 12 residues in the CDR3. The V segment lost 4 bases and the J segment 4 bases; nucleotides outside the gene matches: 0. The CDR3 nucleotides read TGTGCCAGCAGCTGGACAGGGTACGAGCAGTACTTC. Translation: CASSWTGYEQYF.

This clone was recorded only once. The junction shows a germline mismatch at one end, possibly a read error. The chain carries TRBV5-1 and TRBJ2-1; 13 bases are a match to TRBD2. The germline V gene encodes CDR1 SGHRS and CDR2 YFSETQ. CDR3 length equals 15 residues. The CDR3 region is CASRLGLAGSNEQFF. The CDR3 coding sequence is TGCGCCAGCAGGTTGGGACTAGCGGGATCAAATGAGCAGTTCTTC. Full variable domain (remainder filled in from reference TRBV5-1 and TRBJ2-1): KAGVTQTPRYLIKTRGQQVTLSCSPISGHRSVSWYQQTPGQGLQFLFEYFSETQRNKGNFPGRFSGRQFSNSRSEMNVSTLELGDSALYLCASRLGLAGSNEQFFGPGTRLTVL.

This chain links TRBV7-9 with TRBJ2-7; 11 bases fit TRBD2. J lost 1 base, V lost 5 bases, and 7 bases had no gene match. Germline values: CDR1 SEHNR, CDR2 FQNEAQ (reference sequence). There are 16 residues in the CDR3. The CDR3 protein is CASSPSSGGSSYEQYF. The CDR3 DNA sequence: TGTGCCAGCAGCCCCTCTAGCGGGGGGTCTTCCTACGAGCAGTACTTC.

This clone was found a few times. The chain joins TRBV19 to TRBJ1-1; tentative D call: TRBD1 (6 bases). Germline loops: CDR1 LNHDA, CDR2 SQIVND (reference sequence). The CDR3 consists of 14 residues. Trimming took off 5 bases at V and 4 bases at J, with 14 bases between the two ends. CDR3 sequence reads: CASSQGYKGTEAFF. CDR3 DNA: TGTGCCAGTAGTCAGGGGTATAAGGGCACTGAAGCTTTCTTT.

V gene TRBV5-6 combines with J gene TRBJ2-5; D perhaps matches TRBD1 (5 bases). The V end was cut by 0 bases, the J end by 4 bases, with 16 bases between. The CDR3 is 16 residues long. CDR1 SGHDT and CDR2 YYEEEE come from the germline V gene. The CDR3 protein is CASSLVYNTRGETQYF. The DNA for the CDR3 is TGTGCCAGCAGCTTGGTTTACAACACAAGGGGAGAGACCCAGTACTTC.

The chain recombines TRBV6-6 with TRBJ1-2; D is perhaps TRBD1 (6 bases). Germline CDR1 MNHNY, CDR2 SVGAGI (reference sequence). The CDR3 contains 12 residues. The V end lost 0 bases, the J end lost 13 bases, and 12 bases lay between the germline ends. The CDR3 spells CASSYSGQPSTF. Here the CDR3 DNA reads TGTGCCAGCAGTTACTCAGGACAGCCTTCCACCTTC.

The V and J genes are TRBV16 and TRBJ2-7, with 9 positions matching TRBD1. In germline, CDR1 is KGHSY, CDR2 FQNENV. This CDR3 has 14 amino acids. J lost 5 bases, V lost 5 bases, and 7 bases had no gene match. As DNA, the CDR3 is TGTGCCAGCAGCTTACAGGGGGCAGGGAACGAGCAGTACTTC. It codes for CASSLQGAGNEQYF.

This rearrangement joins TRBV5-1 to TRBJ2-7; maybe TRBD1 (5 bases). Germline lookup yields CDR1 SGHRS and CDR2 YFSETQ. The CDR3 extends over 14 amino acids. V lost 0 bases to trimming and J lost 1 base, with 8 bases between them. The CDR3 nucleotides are TGCGCCAGCAGCTTGGCAGGGAAATCCTACGAGCAGTACTTC. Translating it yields CASSLAGKSYEQYF.

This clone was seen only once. The CDR3 here is CASSPQSYSGNTIYF. CDR3 nucleotide sequence: TGTGCCAGCAGCCCACAGTCCTACTCTGGAAACACCATATATTTT. The genes are TRBV7-9 and TRBJ1-3; D unclear. The CDR3 is made up of 15 amino acids. Germline values: CDR1 SEHNR, CDR2 FQNEAQ (reference sequence). V lost 5 bases and J 0 bases, leaving 11 bases between the germline ends.

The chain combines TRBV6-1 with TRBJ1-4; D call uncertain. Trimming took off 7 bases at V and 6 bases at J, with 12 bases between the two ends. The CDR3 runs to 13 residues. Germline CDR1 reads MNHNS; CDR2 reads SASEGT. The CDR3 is CASTWQFHEKLFF. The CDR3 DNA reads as TGTGCCAGCACGTGGCAGTTCCATGAAAAACTGTTTTTT.

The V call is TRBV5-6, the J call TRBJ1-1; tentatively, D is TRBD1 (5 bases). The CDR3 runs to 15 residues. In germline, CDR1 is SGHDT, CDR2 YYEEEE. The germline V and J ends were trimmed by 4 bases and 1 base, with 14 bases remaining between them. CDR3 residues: CASSRVDRPNTEAFF. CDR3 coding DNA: TGTGCCAGCAGCCGAGTAGACAGACCGAACACTGAAGCTTTCTTT.

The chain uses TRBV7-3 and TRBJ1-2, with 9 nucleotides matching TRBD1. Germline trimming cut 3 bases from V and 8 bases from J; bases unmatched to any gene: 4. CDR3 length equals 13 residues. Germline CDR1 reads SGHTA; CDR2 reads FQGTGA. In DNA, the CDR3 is TGTGCCAGCAGCTTGACAGGGGGGGTAGGCTACACCTTC. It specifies CASSLTGGVGYTF.

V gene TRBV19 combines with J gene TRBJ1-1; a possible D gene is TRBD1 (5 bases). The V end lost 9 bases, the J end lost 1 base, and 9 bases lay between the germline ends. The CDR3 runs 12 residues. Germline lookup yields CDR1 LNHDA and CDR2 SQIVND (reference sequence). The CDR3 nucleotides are TGTGCCAGCAACGACAGGAACACTGAAGCTTTCTTT. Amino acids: CASNDRNTEAFF.

CDR3 DNA sequence: TGTGCCAGCAGGGGGACAGGATCCGGGACCCAGTACTTC. This gives the protein CASRGTGSGTQYF. The chain combines TRBV11-1 with TRBJ2-5, with 8 bases fitting TRBD1. CDR1 is SGHAT, CDR2 FQDESV, per germline (reference sequence). The CDR3 consists of 13 residues. Trimming at V came to 6 bases and at J to 7 bases, leaving 7 bases not matched to a gene.

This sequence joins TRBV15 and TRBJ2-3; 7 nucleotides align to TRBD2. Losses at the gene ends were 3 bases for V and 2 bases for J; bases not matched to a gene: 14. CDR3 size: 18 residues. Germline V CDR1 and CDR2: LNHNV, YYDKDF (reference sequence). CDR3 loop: CATSSPGGPRQYTDTQYF. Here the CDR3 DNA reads TGTGCCACCAGCAGTCCGGGGGGACCCCGCCAGTACACAGATACGCAGTATTTT. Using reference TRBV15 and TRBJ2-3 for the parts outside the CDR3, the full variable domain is DAMVIQNPRYQVTQFGKPVTLSCSQTLNHNVMYWYQQKSSQAPKLLFHYYDKDFNNEADTPDNFQSRRPNTSFCFLDIRSPGLGDTAMYLCATSSPGGPRQYTDTQYFGPGTRLTVL.

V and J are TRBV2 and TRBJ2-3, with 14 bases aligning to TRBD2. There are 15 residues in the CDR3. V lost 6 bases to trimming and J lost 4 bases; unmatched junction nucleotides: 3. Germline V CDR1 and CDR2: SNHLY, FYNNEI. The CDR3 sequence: CASRGTSGRADTQYF. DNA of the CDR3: TGTGCCAGCAGGGGGACTAGCGGGAGAGCAGATACGCAGTATTTT.

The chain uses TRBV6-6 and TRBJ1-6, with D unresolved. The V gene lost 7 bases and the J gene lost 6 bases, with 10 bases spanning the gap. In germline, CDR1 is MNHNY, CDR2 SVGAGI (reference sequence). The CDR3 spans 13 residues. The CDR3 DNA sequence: TGTGCCAGCAACACATATTTTAATTCACCCCTCCACTTT. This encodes CASNTYFNSPLHF.

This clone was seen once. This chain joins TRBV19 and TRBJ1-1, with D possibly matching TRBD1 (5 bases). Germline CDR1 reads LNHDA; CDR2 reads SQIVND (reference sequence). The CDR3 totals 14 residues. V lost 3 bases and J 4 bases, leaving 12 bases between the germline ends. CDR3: CASSIVSGGTEAFF. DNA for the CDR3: TGTGCCAGTAGTATTGTGTCGGGGGGCACTGAAGCTTTCTTT. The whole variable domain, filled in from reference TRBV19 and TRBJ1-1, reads DGGITQSPKYLFRKEGQNVTLSCEQNLNHDAMYWYRQDPGQGLRLIYYSQIVNDFQKGDIAEGYSVSREKKESFPLTVTSAQKNPTAFYLCASSIVSGGTEAFFGQGTRLTVV.

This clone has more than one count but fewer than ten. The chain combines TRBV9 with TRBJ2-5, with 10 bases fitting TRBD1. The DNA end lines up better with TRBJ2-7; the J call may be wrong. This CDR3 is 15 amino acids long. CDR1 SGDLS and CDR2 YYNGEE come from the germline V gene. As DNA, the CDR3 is TGTGCCAGCAGCCCCCGACAGGGGGCCGGTTACGAGCAGTACTTC. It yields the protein CASSPRQGAGYEQYF.

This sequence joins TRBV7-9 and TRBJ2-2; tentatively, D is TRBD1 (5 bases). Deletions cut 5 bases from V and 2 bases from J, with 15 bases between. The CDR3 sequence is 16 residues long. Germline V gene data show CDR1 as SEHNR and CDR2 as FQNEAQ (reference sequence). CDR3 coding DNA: TGTGCCAGCAGCACCAGGGTATTGTCCAACACCGGGGAGCTGTTTTTT. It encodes CASSTRVLSNTGELFF. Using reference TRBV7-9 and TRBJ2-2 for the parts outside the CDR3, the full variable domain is DTGVSQNPRHKITKRGQNVTFRCDPISEHNRLYWYRQTLGQGPEFLTYFQNEAQLEKSRLLSDRFSAERPKGSFSTLEIQRTEQGDSAMYLCASSTRVLSNTGELFFGEGSRLTVL.